The source of this T cell receptor beta chain is a study of long-term antiretroviral therapy in people with HIV. As concerns this clone: The antigen remains unidentified.

The authors ran the immunoSEQ assay, v3.0, at survey level. Libraries were prepared by immunoSEQ multiplex PCR; TCRdb keeps only in-frame clonotypes and omits some of them. The sample has tens of thousands of clones, around 97% seen once. Study-level points and caveats: Repertoires looked antigen-experienced, with only a slight naive shift after ART. Pre-ART expanded TRB clones stayed dominant throughout, though often decreasing after ART.

CDR3 size: 16 residues. The trim removed 4 bases at V and 7 bases at J, leaving 11 bases unmatched. Germline CDR1 is ENHRY and CDR2 is SYGVKD. The rearrangement links TRBV10-3 to TRBJ2-1, with 9 nucleotides matching TRBD2. This sequence originates from a man younger than 40 with HIV. This sample comprised unsorted PBMCs, obtained 6.9 years after starting antiretroviral therapy. CDR3 nucleotide sequence: TGTGCCATCAGTGGGAAGGGCGGGGGGGGATTGAATGAGCAGTTCTTC. Amino acids: CAISGKGGGGLNEQFF.